This TCR beta chain was observed in a study of shared clonotypes between healthy human individuals. Germline V gene sequence: CDR1 SGHVS, CDR2 FQNEAQ. The CDR3 extends over 17 amino acids. V lost 2 bases, J lost 0 bases, and 16 bases lay in between. A single count supports this clone. TCRdb keeps only in-frame clones here, not all; method: immunoSEQ multiplex PCR. Of around 1.9 million clones in the sample, roughly 93% were seen once. Naive CD8 cells lacked CD45RO, underwent positive selection for CCR7 and left out terminally differentiated effector memory CD45RA+ cells. Donors were healthy HIV-negative adults without recent acute infections or vaccinations.

Sequences were obtained from naive CD8+ T cells from PBMCs. This chain links TRBV7-8 with TRBJ2-5; tentatively, D is TRBD2 (6 bases). The sequence was collected from a man aged 18 to 29 in good health. Some clones in this sample may be carry-over from other donors' samples. DNA for the CDR3: TGTGCCAGCAGCTTACCACGGGTAGCGGCCGACCAAGAGACCCAGTACTTC. Translated: CASSLPRVAADQETQYF.